The T cell receptor beta chain under discussion was sequenced for a study of OX40 agonist ivuxolimab in advanced cancers. Findings and limits, study-wide: At doses 0.1 to 3.0 mg/kg, CD4+ and CD8+ clones expanded.

As to this clone: Its antigen remains unidentified.

Between the trimmed V and J ends, which lost 5 bases and 1 base, there was a span of 11 bases. The germline gives CDR1 MNHNY, CDR2 SVGAGI (reference sequence). CDR3 length: 14 residues. The data were produced by immunoSEQ multiplex PCR, yet TCRdb's version contains in-frame clones alone and is incomplete. The sample shows about 78,000 clones, approximately 80% of them seen only once. V usage is TRBV6-6 and J usage is TRBJ2-5; D possibly uses TRBD1 or TRBD2 (5 bases each). Sequencing used CD4+ or CD8+ T cells sorted from blood, obtained in a trial of the OX40 agonist ivuxolimab. The sequence was collected from an adult with an advanced solid tumor such as melanoma, head and neck, liver or kidney cancer. The DNA of the CDR3 is TGTGCCAGCAGTCTGCCGGGACCCCAAGAGACCCAGTACTTC. Its translation is CASSLPGPQETQYF.